The 26 T cell receptor beta chains presented below share a single source sample, sequenced in a study of blood T cell repertoires in COVID-19. This table comes from immunoSEQ multiplex PCR, and its TCRdb copy is limited to in-frame clones, with some not included. The data contain about 160,000 clones, roughly 84% of them singletons. The sample taken for sequencing was PBMCs or T cells enriched from blood (not recorded which). The receptor set was obtained from a woman aged 50 to 65 who had recovered from COVID-19.

This clone has more than one count but fewer than ten. The chain recombines TRBV4-1 with TRBJ1-1; D not certain. This CDR3 contains 13 residues. V was clipped by 4 bases and J by 1 base, with 7 bases between them. Per the germline V gene, CDR1 is MGHRA and CDR2 is YSYEKL. The CDR3 reads CASSLSRNTEAFF. CDR3 coding DNA: TGCGCCAGCAGCCTCTCCCGGAACACTGAAGCTTTCTTT.

This chain joins TRBV21-1 and TRBJ2-7; TRBD2 is the table's D call and was not checked against the DNA. TRBV21-1 is designated a pseudogene. The CDR3 is 18 amino acids. CDR3: CASSKVADVAGVAYEQYF. CDR3 DNA: TGTGCCAGCAGCAAAGTGGCGGATGTAGCGGGAGTGGCCTACGAGCAGTACTTC.

Only a few counts were recorded for this clone. The rearrangement links TRBV11-2 to TRBJ2-1, with D possibly TRBD1 on 5 matching bases. CDR1 is SGHAT and CDR2 is FQNNGV in the germline V gene. Trimming stripped 10 bases from V and 1 base from J, with 14 bases between. The CDR3 has 14 residues. The CDR3 nucleotides are TGTGCCACCTCAGGGCTTCGGTCCTACAATGAGCAGTTCTTC. Protein product: CATSGLRSYNEQFF.

V gene TRBV7-9 combines with J gene TRBJ1-3; possible D gene TRBD1, 5 bases. The CDR3 has 13 amino acids. Trimming shortened V by 3 bases and J by 3 bases, and 6 bases separated the two germline ends. Germline V CDR1 and CDR2: SEHNR, FQNEAQ (reference sequence). In nucleotides, the CDR3 is TGTGCCAGCAGCTTGGGGCTTGGAAACACCATATATTTT. As protein: CASSLGLGNTIYF.

The J gene is TRBJ2-1, the V gene TRBV18; D unresolved. CDR1 KGHSH and CDR2 LQKENI come from the germline V gene. The V gene lost 1 base and the J gene lost 6 bases, with 10 bases spanning the gap. The CDR3 contains 14 residues. The CDR3 sequence: CASSPQGAPNEQFF. In DNA form, the CDR3 reads TGTGCCAGCTCACCACAAGGAGCTCCCAATGAGCAGTTCTTC.

J is TRBJ2-7 and V is TRBV29-1; 9 positions match TRBD1. There are 12 residues in the CDR3. Trimming at V came to 6 bases and at J to 3 bases, leaving 3 bases not matched to a gene. CDR1 and CDR2 from the germline V gene are SQVTM and ANQGSEA. CDR3 sequence reads: CSVGQGNYEQYF. In DNA, the CDR3 is TGCAGCGTGGGACAGGGAAACTACGAGCAGTACTTC.

The count of this clone is one. V gene TRBV20-1 combines with J gene TRBJ2-7; 12 bases align to TRBD2. The CDR3 is 14 amino acids. The germline V gene has CDR1 DFQATT and CDR2 SNEGSKA (reference sequence). The junction had 7 bases not matched to a gene; V was cut back by 3 bases and J by 7 bases. The CDR3 region has the DNA TGCAGTGCTAGTGCCACTAGCGGGAGGATTGAGCAGTACTTC. It codes for CSASATSGRIEQYF.

The rearrangement uses TRBV18 and TRBJ1-2, with 7 bases aligning to TRBD1. CDR1 is KGHSH and CDR2 is LQKENI in the germline V gene. CDR3 length: 15 amino acids. The junction had 4 bases not matched to a gene; V was cut back by 3 bases and J by 0 bases. The CDR3 DNA follows: TGTGCCAGCTCACCGGACAGGTATTCTAACTATGGCTACACCTTC. Its translation is CASSPDRYSNYGYTF.

The chain employs TRBV18 and TRBJ1-1; D gene ambiguous. V was pared by 3 bases and J by 10 bases, with 12 bases between. CDR1 is KGHSH, CDR2 LQKENI, per germline. CDR3 length: 12 amino acids. CDR3 sequence: CASSPESLGAFF. The DNA for the CDR3 is TGTGCCAGCTCACCGGAGAGTTTAGGAGCTTTCTTT.

The chain links TRBV24-1 to TRBJ2-1, with 12 positions matching TRBD2. CDR1 is KGHDR, CDR2 SFDVKD, per germline. The CDR3 contains 16 residues. V gave up 7 bases and J gave up 4 bases; unmatched junction bases: 7. The DNA of the CDR3 is TGTGCCACCAGGACTAGCGGGAGAGGGGAGTACAATGAGCAGTTCTTC. Protein sequence: CATRTSGRGEYNEQFF.

In its sample, this clone was seen once. This chain joins TRBV11-3 and TRBJ2-5, with TRBD2 matching 7 bases. This CDR3 is built from 15 residues. V shed 8 bases and J 5 bases; nucleotides not matched to a gene: 14. CDR1 is SGHNT and CDR2 is YENEEA in the germline V gene. CDR3 sequence: CASSSGTKTRETQYF. CDR3 bases: TGTGCCAGCTCCTCCGGGACTAAAACGCGGGAGACCCAGTACTTC.

V and J are TRBV7-8 and TRBJ2-7; a weak D match, TRBD1 (5 bases). CDR3 size: 15 residues. Per the germline V gene, CDR1 is SGHVS and CDR2 is FQNEAQ. Trimming removed 4 bases at V and 6 bases at J, with 19 bases between. DNA of the CDR3: TGTGCCAGCAGCTCCATCAGGGTCCCTCAGGGCGAGCAGTACTTC. Translated: CASSSIRVPQGEQYF.

The chain has TRBV6-5 and TRBJ2-2; TRBD1 matches at 7 bases. Germline loops: CDR1 MNHEY, CDR2 SVGAGI. This CDR3 is built from 15 residues. Losses at the gene ends were 7 bases for V and 2 bases for J; bases not matched to a gene: 7. Here the CDR3 DNA reads TGTGCCAGCACTTTTGGGACAGCAAACACCGGGGAGCTGTTTTTT. This sequence encodes CASTFGTANTGELFF.

This rearrangement joins TRBV11-1 to TRBJ2-7, with D hard to call. CDR3 length: 15 amino acids. CDR1 and CDR2 from the germline V gene are SGHAT and FQDESV (reference sequence). V lost 1 base and J 5 bases, leaving 15 bases between the germline ends. Written as DNA, the CDR3 is TGTGCCAGCAGCTTAGAGAACAGCATTTCGCACGAGCAGTACTTC. It encodes CASSLENSISHEQYF.

This chain joins TRBV4-3 and TRBJ1-1; possibly TRBD1 for D (6 bases). The CDR3 has 16 amino acids. The V and J ends lost 0 bases and 1 base respectively, with 12 bases between them. Germline V gives CDR1 LGHNA, CDR2 YSLEER. The CDR3 DNA reads TGCGCCAGCAGCCAAGATTCTGGGGGCTGGAACACTGAAGCTTTCTTT. Protein sequence: CASSQDSGGWNTEAFF.

This chain uses TRBV2 with TRBJ1-5; D not certain. The CDR3 has 18 residues. Trimming took off 11 bases at V and 1 base at J, with 27 bases between the two ends. In germline, CDR1 is SNHLY, CDR2 FYNNEI. This chain's CDR3 is CAARRHSIAFDSNQPQHF. CDR3 DNA: TGTGCCGCCCGAAGGCACAGCATTGCGTTTGACAGCAATCAGCCCCAGCATTTT.

This chain connects TRBV18 to TRBJ2-3; 8 nucleotides align to TRBD1. Trimming at V came to 0 bases and at J to 3 bases, leaving 11 bases not matched to a gene. The CDR3 runs to 18 residues. Germline CDR1 and CDR2: KGHSH and LQKENI. CDR3 sequence: CASSPPITLDRATDTQYF. The CDR3 nucleotides are TGTGCCAGCTCACCACCGATCACTCTGGACAGGGCTACAGATACGCAGTATTTT. Variable domain in full (rest from reference TRBV18 and TRBJ2-3): NAGVMQNPRHLVRRRGQEARLRCSPMKGHSHVYWYRQLPEEGLKFMVYLQKENIIDESGMPKERFSAEFPKEGPSILRIQQVVRGDSAAYFCASSPPITLDRATDTQYFGPGTRLTVL.

The chain carries TRBV6-5 and TRBJ2-7; 8 nucleotides line up with TRBD2. This CDR3 spans 15 amino acids. Trimming cost V 4 bases and J 4 bases; bases outside gene matches: 9. Germline CDR1 reads MNHEY; CDR2 reads SVGAGI. CDR3 sequence reads: CASSFLSGTGYEQYF. CDR3 nucleotide sequence: TGTGCCAGCAGTTTTCTTAGCGGGACTGGTTACGAGCAGTACTTC.

The J gene is TRBJ2-4, the V gene TRBV19, with a weak D call TRBD1 (6 bases). Germline V lookup: CDR1 LNHDA, CDR2 SQIVND (reference sequence). V was pared by 3 bases and J by 2 bases, with 17 bases between. The CDR3 covers 17 residues. The CDR3 nucleotides are TGTGCCAGTAGTATGAAGGGACAACCCCGTACCAAAAACATTCAGTACTTC. It specifies CASSMKGQPRTKNIQYF.

The chain links TRBV30 to TRBJ2-5; 8 bases fit TRBD2. The CDR3 is 16 residues long. Germline V CDR1 and CDR2: GTSNPN, SVGIG (reference sequence). The trim removed 0 bases at V and 0 bases at J, leaving 6 bases unmatched. CDR3 in DNA: TGTGCCTGGAGTGTACGGGGCGGGAGGTACCAAGAGACCCAGTACTTC. Amino acids: CAWSVRGGRYQETQYF.

The chain recombines TRBV15 with TRBJ1-2; D may be TRBD1 (5 bases). CDR1 LNHNV and CDR2 YYDKDF come from the germline V gene (reference sequence). Deletions cut 3 bases from V and 8 bases from J, with 19 bases between. This CDR3 has 15 amino acids. In DNA, the CDR3 is TGTGCCACCAGCAGGGGATATGGGACTTTAGGAGGCTACACCTTC. This codes for CATSRGYGTLGGYTF.

V gene TRBV11-3 combines with J gene TRBJ2-5; 8 nucleotides align to TRBD2. Germline V CDR1 and CDR2: SGHNT, YENEEA. Losses at the gene ends were 3 bases for V and 4 bases for J; bases not matched to a gene: 4. This CDR3 is built from 14 residues. CDR3 DNA: TGTGCCAGCAGCTTGTCGGGAGGGTTAGAGACCCAGTACTTC. Amino acids: CASSLSGGLETQYF.

The chain is built from TRBV28 and TRBJ1-4, with 8 positions matching TRBD1. V was clipped by 5 bases and J by 7 bases; unmatched bases: 12. This CDR3 contains 16 residues. The germline gives CDR1 MDHEN, CDR2 SYDVKM. As DNA, the CDR3 is TGTGCCAGCAGTGGCCAGGGGGCGGGGGCCTTTGAAAAACTGTTTTTT. It codes for CASSGQGAGAFEKLFF.

The CDR3 here is CASSEVVAGGWDNEQFF. CDR3 DNA: TGTGCCAGCAGTGAAGTGGTAGCGGGAGGGTGGGACAATGAGCAGTTCTTC. The V call is TRBV2, the J call TRBJ2-1; 11 bases are a match to TRBD2. Trimming removed 1 base from V and 5 bases from J; junction bases left unmatched: 7. Germline V CDR1 and CDR2: SNHLY, FYNNEI. This CDR3 region has 17 residues. The variable domain in full, completed from reference TRBV2 and TRBJ2-1, reads EPEVTQTPSHQVTQMGQEVILRCVPISNHLYFYWYRQILGQKVEFLVSFYNNEISEKSEIFDDQFSVERPDGSNFTLKIRSTKLEDSAMYFCASSEVVAGGWDNEQFFGPGTRLTVL.

The chain is built from TRBV30 and TRBJ1-5, with TRBD1 matching 10 bases. The germline V gene has CDR1 GTSNPN and CDR2 SVGIG (reference sequence). The V gene end was trimmed by 2 bases and the J gene end by 6 bases; junction bases not matched to a gene: 7. This CDR3 spans 15 amino acids. The CDR3 here is CAWSTGTGEFQPQHF. The CDR3 DNA sequence: TGTGCCTGGAGTACTGGGACAGGGGAGTTTCAGCCCCAGCATTTT.

In this sample, this clone turned up once. This rearrangement joins TRBV2 to TRBJ2-5; 13 bases are a match to TRBD2. CDR3 length equals 18 residues. Trimming took 1 base from V and 6 from J; bases not matched to a gene: 11. Germline loops: CDR1 SNHLY, CDR2 FYNNEI. The CDR3 DNA is TGTGCCAGCAGTGAAGGGGCGGTGGGGACTAGCGGGAAAAAGACCCAGTACTTC. Its translation is CASSEGAVGTSGKKTQYF.